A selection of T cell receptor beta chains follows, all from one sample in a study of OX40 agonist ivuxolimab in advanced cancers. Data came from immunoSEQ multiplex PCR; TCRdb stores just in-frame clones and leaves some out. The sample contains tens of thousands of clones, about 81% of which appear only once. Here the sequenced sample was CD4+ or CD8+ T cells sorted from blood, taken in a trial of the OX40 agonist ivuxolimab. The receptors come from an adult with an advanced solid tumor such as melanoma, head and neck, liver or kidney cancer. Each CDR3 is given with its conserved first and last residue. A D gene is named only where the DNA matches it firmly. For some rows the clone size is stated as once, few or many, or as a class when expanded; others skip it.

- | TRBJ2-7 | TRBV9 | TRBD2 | TGTGCCAGCAGCTTTGCAACTAGCGGGAGTATTTTCGAGCAGTACTTC | CASSFATSGSIFEQYF
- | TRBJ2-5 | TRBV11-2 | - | TGTGCCAGCAGCTTATTTACGGCAGCCGCGACCCAGTACTTC | CASSLFTAAATQYF
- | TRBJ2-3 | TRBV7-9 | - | TGTGCCAGCAGCTTAACCGGGGGAGAACACCTTAGCACAGATACGCAGTATTTT | CASSLTGGEHLSTDTQYF
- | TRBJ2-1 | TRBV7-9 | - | TGTGCCAGCACCCCTCCGGGAGATCTAGATGAGCAGTTCTTC | CASTPPGDLDEQFF
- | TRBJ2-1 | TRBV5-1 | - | TGCGCCAGCAGCTTTGGGGGGTTCCCGGGCAATGAGCAGTTCTTC | CASSFGGFPGNEQFF
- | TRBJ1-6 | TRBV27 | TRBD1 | TGTGCCAGCAGTTTATACGGGGACAGGAGCTCCTATAATTCACCCCTCCACTTT | CASSLYGDRSSYNSPLHF
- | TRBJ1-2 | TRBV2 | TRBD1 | TGTGCCAGCAGTGAGGAGGACAGGGTCTATGGCTACACCTTC | CASSEEDRVYGYTF
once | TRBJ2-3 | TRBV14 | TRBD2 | TGTGCCAGCAGCCAAGGGGGACTAGCGGGCACAGATACGCAGTATTTT | CASSQGGLAGTDTQYF
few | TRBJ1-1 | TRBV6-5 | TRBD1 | TGTGCCAGCAGTTACGGGGCAGGGGGTATGACTGAAGCTTTCTTT | CASSYGAGGMTEAFF
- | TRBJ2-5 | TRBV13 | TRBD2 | TGTGCCAGCAGCCCCCCAGCTAGCGGGAGGGATCAAGAGACCCAGTACTTC | CASSPPASGRDQETQYF
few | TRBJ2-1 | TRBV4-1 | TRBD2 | TGCGCCAGCAGCCAAGCGTCCGGCTGGGGCGGGGGGGCCCGGGAGCAGTTCTTC | CASSQASGWGGGAREQFF
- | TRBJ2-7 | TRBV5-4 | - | TGTGCCAGCAGCTTGGACGCCCAGGTGTCCTACGAGCAGTACTTC | CASSLDAQVSYEQYF
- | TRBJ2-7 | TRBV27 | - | TGTGCCAGCAGTTTATCCGTCAACTCCTACGAGCAGTACTTC | CASSLSVNSYEQYF
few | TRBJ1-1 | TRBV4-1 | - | TGCGCCAGCAGCCAAAGGGAAGGCACTGAAGCTTTCTTT | CASSQREGTEAFF
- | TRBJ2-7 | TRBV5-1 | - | TGCGCCAGCAGCCAAGCAACAGGTGGGGCCTACGAGCAGTACTTC | CASSQATGGAYEQYF
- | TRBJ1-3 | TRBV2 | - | TGTGCCAGCAGTGAACAGGGGAGCTCTGGAAACACCATATATTTT | CASSEQGSSGNTIYF
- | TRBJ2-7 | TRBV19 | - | TGTGCCAGTAGTATACGGGGGACAGATCATTACGAGCAGTACTTC | CASSIRGTDHYEQYF
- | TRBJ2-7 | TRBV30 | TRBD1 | TGTGCCTGGAGTGGAAAAACAGGGGGCACCTACGAGCAGTACTTC | CAWSGKTGGTYEQYF
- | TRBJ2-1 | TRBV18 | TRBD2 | TGTGCCAGCTCACTCAATGAACTAGCGGGAGATTACAATGAGCAGTTCTTC | CASSLNELAGDYNEQFF
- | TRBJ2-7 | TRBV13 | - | TGTGCCAGCAGCCTTTCTCAATCGGGGGACTACGAGCAGTACTTC | CASSLSQSGDYEQYF
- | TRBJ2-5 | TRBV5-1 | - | TGCGCCAGCAGCTCATTGTACGGGGGAATCCAAGAGACCCAGTACTTC | CASSSLYGGIQETQYF
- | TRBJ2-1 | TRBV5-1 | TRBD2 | TGCGCCAGCAGCTTGTACCTAGCGGACGACAATGAGCAGTTCTTC | CASSLYLADDNEQFF
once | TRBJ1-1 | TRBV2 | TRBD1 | TGTGCCAGCTACGGGACAGGTTCGAGAGGCACTGAAGCTTTCTTT | CASYGTGSRGTEAFF
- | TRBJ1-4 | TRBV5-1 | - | TGCGCCAGCAGCTTGGAGCCTAATATAGTTAATGAAAAACTGTTTTTT | CASSLEPNIVNEKLFF
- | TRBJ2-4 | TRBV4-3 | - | TGCGCCAGCAGCCAATCCGCGACAGTAGCCAAAAACATTCAGTACTTC | CASSQSATVAKNIQYF
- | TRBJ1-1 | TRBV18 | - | TGTGCCAGCTCAGAAGTCCGGGACACGGACACTGAAGCTTTCTTT | CASSEVRDTDTEAFF
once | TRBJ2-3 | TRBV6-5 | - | TGTGCCAGCAGTTACGGTGGGAGAACAGATACGCAGTATTTT | CASSYGGRTDTQYF
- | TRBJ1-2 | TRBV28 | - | TGTGCCAGCAGTTTAAGGGCGCTCAACTATGGCTACACCTTC | CASSLRALNYGYTF
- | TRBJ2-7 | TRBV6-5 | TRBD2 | TGTGCCAGCAGTAGACTAGCGGGGGCCTACGAGCAGTACTTC | CASSRLAGAYEQYF
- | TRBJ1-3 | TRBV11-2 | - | TGTGCCAGCAGCTTACTTTTTGGAAACACCATATATTTT | CASSLLFGNTIYF
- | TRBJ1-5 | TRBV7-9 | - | TGTGCCAGCAGCCGAGTTGGAGATAGCAATCAGCCCCAGCATTTT | CASSRVGDSNQPQHF
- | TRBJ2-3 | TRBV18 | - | TGTGCCAGCTCCCTAAACAGAGATACGCAGTATTTT | CASSLNRDTQYF
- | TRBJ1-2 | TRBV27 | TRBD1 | TGTGCCAGCAGTCTAACAGGGGGTCTAACCTATGGCTACACCTTC | CASSLTGGLTYGYTF
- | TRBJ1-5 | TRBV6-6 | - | TGTGCCAGCAGTCCACAGAGAAATCAGCCCCAGCATTTT | CASSPQRNQPQHF
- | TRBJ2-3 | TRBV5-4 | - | TGTGCCAGCAGCCCGAGGGGGGTAAGGACAGATACGCAGTATTTT | CASSPRGVRTDTQYF
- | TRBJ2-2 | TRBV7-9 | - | TGTGCCAGCAGCCAAGAAGAGGGAGACACCGGGGAGCTGTTTTTT | CASSQEEGDTGELFF
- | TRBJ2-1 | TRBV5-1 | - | TGCGCCAGCAGCTTGGATCCAGGGAGTGAGCAGTTCTTC | CASSLDPGSEQFF
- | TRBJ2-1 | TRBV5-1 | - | TGCGCCAGCAGCCCTGGAGGGGGATCCTACAATGAGCAGTTCTTC | CASSPGGGSYNEQFF
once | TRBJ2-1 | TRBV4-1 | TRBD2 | TGCGCCACCGCGGGAGGGCCGAATGGTGAGCAGTTCTTC | CATAGGPNGEQFF
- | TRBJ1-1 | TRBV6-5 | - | TGTGCCAGCAGTCGGGTGAACACTGAAGCTTTCTTT | CASSRVNTEAFF
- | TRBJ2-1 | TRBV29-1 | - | TGCAGCGTTGAGTGGACAGTGAACTACAATGAGCAGTTCTTC | CSVEWTVNYNEQFF
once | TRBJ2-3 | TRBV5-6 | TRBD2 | TGTGCCAGCAGCTCGGGGGGGTCTAGCACAGATACGCAGTATTTT | CASSSGGSSTDTQYF
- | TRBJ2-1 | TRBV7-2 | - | TGTGCCAGCAGCTTAGAGGTTACCTACAATGAGCAGTTCTTC | CASSLEVTYNEQFF
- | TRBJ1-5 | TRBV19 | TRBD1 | TGTGCCAGTAGCCGGACAGGGGGCTTTCGCAATCAGCCCCAGCATTTT | CASSRTGGFRNQPQHF
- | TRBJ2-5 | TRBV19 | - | TGTGCCAGTAGTATGAGGGGACAAGAAGAGACCCAGTACTTC | CASSMRGQEETQYF
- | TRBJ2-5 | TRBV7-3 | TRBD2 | TGTGCCAGCAGCCGGGGGGGCCGGTGGGAGACCCAGTACTTC | CASSRGGRWETQYF
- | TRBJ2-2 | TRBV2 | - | TGTGCCACCACGTCCCAGGTTCTGGGCGGGGAGCTGTTTTTT | CATTSQVLGGELFF
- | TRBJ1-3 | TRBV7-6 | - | TGTGCCAGCAGAGGACAGTTGGTAAACACCATATATTTT | CASRGQLVNTIYF
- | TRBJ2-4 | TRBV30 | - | TGTGCCTGGAGGCAGGAGGCCAAAAACATTCAGTACTTC | CAWRQEAKNIQYF
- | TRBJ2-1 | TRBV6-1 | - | TGTGCCAGCAGTGAAGGAAGCGCCTCCTACAATGAGCAGTTCTTC | CASSEGSASYNEQFF
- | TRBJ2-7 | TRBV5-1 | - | TGCGCCAGCAGCAAGGAGATTGGGGGCTCCTACGAGCAGTACTTC | CASSKEIGGSYEQYF
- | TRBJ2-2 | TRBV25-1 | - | TGTGCCAGCAGTGAATCTGTGGGAGCGAACACCGGGGAGCTGTTTTTT | CASSESVGANTGELFF
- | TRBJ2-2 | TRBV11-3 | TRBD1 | TGTGCCAGCAGCTTAGAGAAGGGTCAACAGGGACAGGGACCCGGGGAGCTGTTTTTT | CASSLEKGQQGQGPGELFF
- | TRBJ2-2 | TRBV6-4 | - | TGTGCCAGCAGTGACTCAGACACCGGGGAGCTGTTTTTT | CASSDSDTGELFF
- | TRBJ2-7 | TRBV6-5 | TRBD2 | TGTGCCAGCAGTTACCATAGCGGGAGCTCCTACGAGCAGTACTTC | CASSYHSGSSYEQYF